Detailed here is one T cell receptor beta chain. Its antigen is as yet unknown. Amplification used 60 Vbeta primers and 13 Jbeta primers. TCRdb keeps only in-frame clones here, not all; method: immunoSEQ multiplex PCR. The table records some 57,000 clones, more than 70% of them present only once. These data originate in a study of cytomegalovirus exposure and HLA in healthy donors. Broader study findings: Rarity held for most TCR sequences, but there were some public TCRs that occurred in many donors. Later on, a genetic analysis was performed. It linked a missense variant in DCLRE1C with V- and J-gene trimming of TCR beta.

The germline V gene encodes CDR1 LNHDA and CDR2 SQIVND (reference sequence). Trimming stripped 2 bases from V and 3 bases from J, with 14 bases between. This CDR3 contains 15 residues. The chain links TRBV19 to TRBJ2-7, with unresolved D. Material: PBMCs. The sequence was collected from a woman in her 30s in good health and CMV-seronegative. CDR3 sequence: CASSISEASSYEQYF. CDR3 in DNA: TGTGCCAGTAGTATATCCGAAGCGAGCAGCTACGAGCAGTACTTC.